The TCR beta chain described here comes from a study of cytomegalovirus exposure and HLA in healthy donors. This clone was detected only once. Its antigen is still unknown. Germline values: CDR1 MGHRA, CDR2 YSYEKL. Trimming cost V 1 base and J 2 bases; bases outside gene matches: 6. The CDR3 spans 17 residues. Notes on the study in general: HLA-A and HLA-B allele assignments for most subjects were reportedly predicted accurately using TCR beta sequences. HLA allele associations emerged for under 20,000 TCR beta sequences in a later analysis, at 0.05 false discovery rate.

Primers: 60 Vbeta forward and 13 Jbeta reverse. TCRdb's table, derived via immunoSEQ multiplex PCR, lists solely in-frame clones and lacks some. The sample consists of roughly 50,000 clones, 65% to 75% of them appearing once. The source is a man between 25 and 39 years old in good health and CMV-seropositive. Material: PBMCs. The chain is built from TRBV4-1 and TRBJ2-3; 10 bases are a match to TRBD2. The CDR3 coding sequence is TGCGCCAGCAGCCAAGGGCGGCTAGCGGGGGACACAGATACGCAGTATTTT. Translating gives CASSQGRLAGDTDTQYF.